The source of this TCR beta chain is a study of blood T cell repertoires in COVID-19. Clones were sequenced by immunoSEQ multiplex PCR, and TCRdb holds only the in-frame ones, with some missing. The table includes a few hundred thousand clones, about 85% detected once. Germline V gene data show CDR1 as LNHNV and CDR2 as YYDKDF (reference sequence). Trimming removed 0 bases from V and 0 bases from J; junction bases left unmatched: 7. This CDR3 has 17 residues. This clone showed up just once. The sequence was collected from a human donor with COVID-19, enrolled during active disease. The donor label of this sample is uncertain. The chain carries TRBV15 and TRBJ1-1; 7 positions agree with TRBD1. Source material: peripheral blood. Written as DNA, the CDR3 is TGTGCCACCAGCAGAGATCTGACAGGGATCATGAACACTGAAGCTTTCTTT. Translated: CATSRDLTGIMNTEAFF.